The present T cell receptor (beta chain) was sequenced within a study of patients and donors after allogeneic stem cell transplantation. TCRdb re-called the RT-PCR reads with MiXCR, one entry per CDR3 protein. The sample records a few hundred thousand distinct CDR3 sequences, about 14% being singletons. A few counts support this clonotype. This CDR3 has 17 amino acids. Looked up from germline, CDR1 is SNHLY and CDR2 is FYNNEI. V was clipped by 5 bases and J by 0 bases, with 14 bases between them. The gene calls are TRBV2 and TRBJ2-6; D might be TRBD1 or TRBD2, each matching 6 bases. Sequencing was performed on blood, either unsorted or a sorted T cell fraction (not recorded which). The receptor was derived from a human donor who was either an allogeneic HSCT recipient or a stem cell or donor lymphocyte infusion donor (not recorded which). It is not recorded whose cells these are; they may come from a transplant donor. The CDR3 region is CASSHEGGSSGANVLTF. CDR3 in DNA: TGTGCCAGCAGTCACGAAGGGGGGAGCTCTGGGGCCAACGTCCTGACTTTC.